The 21 T cell receptor beta chains below come from one sample, sequenced in a study of cytomegalovirus exposure and HLA in healthy donors. Clones were sequenced by immunoSEQ multiplex PCR, and TCRdb holds only the in-frame ones, with some missing. The sample has fewer than 200,000 clones, approximately 87% seen once. Sequencing was done on a sample of PBMCs. The receptors derive from a woman in her twenties or thirties in good health and CMV-seronegative.

In this sample, this clone turned up many times. V usage is TRBV2 and J usage is TRBJ2-7, with D perhaps TRBD1 (5 bases). CDR1 SNHLY and CDR2 FYNNEI come from the germline V gene. CDR3 size: 14 residues. Deletions cut 4 bases from V and 6 bases from J, with 16 bases between. The CDR3 region has the DNA TGTGCCAGCAGTGGGGGCAATCTAAGGAGCGAGCAGTACTTC. It specifies CASSGGNLRSEQYF.

Here the CDR3 DNA reads TGTGCCAGCAGCTTGGGGGACAGAGGATACTACGAGCAGTACTTC. Translation gives CASSLGDRGYYEQYF. The chain uses TRBV5-4 and TRBJ2-7, with 7 bases fitting TRBD1. CDR3 length: 15 residues. Germline V gene sequence: CDR1 SGHNT, CDR2 YYREEE (reference sequence). V dropped 0 bases and J dropped 3; count of bases not matched to a gene: 6.

J is TRBJ1-5 and V is TRBV6-5; maybe TRBD1 (6 bases). Trimming shortened V by 6 bases and J by 4 bases, and 13 bases separated the two germline ends. There are 14 residues in the CDR3. Germline V CDR1 and CDR2: MNHEY, SVGAGI. The CDR3 spells CASRLQGGNQPQHF. The CDR3 region has the DNA TGTGCCAGCAGGCTACAGGGAGGGAATCAGCCCCAGCATTTT.

This clone has only a few counts. The chain recombines TRBV5-6 with TRBJ2-7, with TRBD1 identical over 8 bases. The CDR3 totals 15 residues. Germline CDR1 SGHDT, CDR2 YYEEEE. The V gene end was trimmed by 4 bases and the J gene end by 6 bases; junction bases not matched to a gene: 12. The CDR3, as DNA: TGTGCCAGCAGCCAAATGGGGACAGGAGCGGGCGAGCAGTACTTC. It is translated as CASSQMGTGAGEQYF.

Written as DNA, the CDR3 is TGTGCCAGCAGCATACGGACAGGGATGACCGGGGAGCTGTTTTTT. Translated: CASSIRTGMTGELFF. This sequence joins TRBV21-1 and TRBJ2-2; the table's D call TRBD1 went unverified against the DNA. TRBV21-1 is annotated as a pseudogene. The CDR3 totals 15 residues.

The gene calls are TRBV18 and TRBJ2-3; maybe TRBD1 (6 bases). With 3 bases removed from V and 0 bases from J, the gap between germline ends came to 16 bases. There are 17 residues in the CDR3. Germline assignment: CDR1 KGHSH and CDR2 LQKENI. Written as DNA, the CDR3 is TGTGCCAGCTCACCCTCGCAGGGGCGTCGGAGCACAGATACGCAGTATTTT. Encoded protein: CASSPSQGRRSTDTQYF.

A remark on this clone: Other nucleotide sequences from this sample produce the same CDR3. V usage is TRBV27 and J usage is TRBJ1-1; D call uncertain. Trimming shortened V by 3 bases and J by 1 base, and 9 bases separated the two germline ends. The CDR3 runs 14 residues. Looked up from germline, CDR1 is MNHEY and CDR2 is SMNVEV (reference sequence). The CDR3 bases are TGTGCCAGCAGTTTGCGGGAGAAGAACACTGAAGCTTTCTTT. Translation gives CASSLREKNTEAFF.

This clone was seen a single time. The chain carries TRBV29-1 and TRBJ2-5, with 8 bases that match TRBD2. Germline CDR1 and CDR2: SQVTM and ANQGSEA. This CDR3 contains 15 residues. Trimming cost V 3 bases and J 2 bases; bases outside gene matches: 8. DNA for the CDR3: TGCAGCGTTGATCCGCCTCGGGAGGGGCAAGAGACCCAGTACTTC. Its translation is CSVDPPREGQETQYF.

This chain links TRBV5-4 with TRBJ2-2, with 7 bases aligning to TRBD1. CDR1 is SGHNT, CDR2 YYREEE, per germline (reference sequence). Unmatched junction bases numbered 6, after V lost 0 bases and J lost 7 bases. The CDR3 loop spans 15 amino acids. The CDR3 DNA is TGTGCCAGCAGCTTGGCCGGTAGGGGGCACGGGGAGCTGTTTTTT. This gives the protein CASSLAGRGHGELFF.

In its sample, this clone was seen a few times. V gene TRBV19 combines with J gene TRBJ1-6; D possibly corresponds to TRBD1 (5 bases). The V gene's germline CDR1 is LNHDA and CDR2 SQIVND (reference sequence). The CDR3 consists of 16 residues. V lost 5 bases, J lost 6 bases, and 17 bases lay in between. The DNA for the CDR3 is TGTGCCAGTAGTCCTCTCGGGGGACCGGTTAATTCACCCCTCCACTTT. Protein: CASSPLGGPVNSPLHF.

The gene calls are TRBV20-1 and TRBJ2-5, with D unclear. The V end was cut by 3 bases, the J end by 5 bases, with 4 bases between. CDR1 is DFQATT and CDR2 is SNEGSKA in the germline V gene (reference sequence). This CDR3 has 10 residues. The CDR3: CSASVETQYF. The DNA of the CDR3 is TGCAGTGCTAGCGTGGAGACCCAGTACTTC.

The gene calls are TRBV10-3 and TRBJ1-2; 8 bases line up with TRBD1. J lost 7 bases, V lost 4 bases, and 14 bases had no gene match. CDR3 length: 16 amino acids. Germline assignment: CDR1 ENHRY and CDR2 SYGVKD. The CDR3 is CAISAVRTGREAGYTF. Here the CDR3 DNA reads TGTGCCATCAGTGCTGTAAGGACAGGGAGAGAGGCTGGCTACACCTTC.

The chain recombines TRBV11-2 with TRBJ2-4, with D hard to call. This CDR3 has 13 amino acids. The ends were cut back, 0 bases at V and 8 bases at J, with 8 bases in the middle. Per germline, CDR1 SGHAT and CDR2 FQNNGV. The CDR3 reads CASSLDRVDIQYF. The CDR3 DNA reads as TGTGCCAGCAGCTTAGATCGGGTGGACATTCAGTACTTC.

The chain employs TRBV19 and TRBJ1-3, with D possibly TRBD1 on 5 matching bases. Trimming removed 3 bases from V and 7 bases from J, with 16 bases in between. Germline CDR1 is LNHDA and CDR2 is SQIVND (reference sequence). The CDR3 contains 15 residues. The CDR3 loop reads CASSIPWRGDNTIYF. The CDR3 DNA sequence: TGTGCCAGTAGTATCCCCTGGAGGGGCGATAACACCATATATTTT.

The chain recombines TRBV9 with TRBJ2-2; no clear D. From germline, CDR1 is SGDLS and CDR2 YYNGEE. This CDR3 is built from 14 residues. Trimming took 0 bases from V and 1 from J, leaving 4 bases between them. CDR3 sequence: CASSVDRNTGELFF. The CDR3 DNA sequence: TGTGCCAGCAGCGTAGATAGGAACACCGGGGAGCTGTTTTTT.

The chain carries TRBV15 and TRBJ1-1, with 7 positions matching TRBD1. The CDR3 loop spans 15 amino acids. Germline trimming cut 1 base from V and 7 bases from J; bases unmatched to any gene: 9. Germline V CDR1 and CDR2: LNHNV, YYDKDF (reference sequence). CDR3 nucleotides: TGTGCCACCAGCAGAGGTCGCGGACAGGAGGATGAAGCTTTCTTT. Protein: CATSRGRGQEDEAFF.

The sample holds one count of this clone. V and J are TRBV4-2 and TRBJ2-3; 13 bases match TRBD2. The V gene end was trimmed by 4 bases and the J gene end by 5 bases; junction bases not matched to a gene: 6. Per the germline V gene, CDR1 is LGHNA and CDR2 is YNFKEQ. The CDR3 consists of 16 residues. CDR3 in amino acids: CASSLRTSGGKDTQYF. In nucleotides, the CDR3 is TGTGCCAGCAGCCTCAGGACTAGCGGGGGAAAAGATACGCAGTATTTT.

The rearrangement uses TRBV6-4 and TRBJ2-1; D possibly corresponds to TRBD1 (5 bases). The V gene lost 0 bases and the J gene lost 12 bases, with 15 bases spanning the gap. Germline lookup yields CDR1 MRHNA and CDR2 SNTAGT. The CDR3 totals 14 residues. The CDR3 DNA follows: TGTGCCAGCAGTGACTCTGGAGACAGTGTTGGGCAGTTCTTC. Encoded protein: CASSDSGDSVGQFF.

The rearrangement links TRBV10-1 to TRBJ2-7; 12 bases map to TRBD1. Germline V gene sequence: CDR1 WNHNN, CDR2 SYGVQD (reference sequence). The CDR3 is made up of 16 amino acids. V was pared by 2 bases and J by 6 bases, with 8 bases of the junction left unmatched. CDR3 in DNA: TGCGCCAGCAGTGAGACTTCCGGGACAGGGGGCGTCGAGCAGTACTTC. It codes for CASSETSGTGGVEQYF.

J is TRBJ2-7 and V is TRBV4-2, with 7 nucleotides matching TRBD1. The CDR3 has 16 amino acids. Germline CDR1 is LGHNA and CDR2 is YNFKEQ. V shed 1 base and J 1 base; nucleotides not matched to a gene: 7. CDR3: CASSQAGGQPSYEQYF. The CDR3 DNA sequence: TGTGCCAGCAGCCAAGCAGGGGGACAGCCATCCTACGAGCAGTACTTC.

The genes are TRBV2 and TRBJ2-1, with TRBD2 as a possible D gene (6 bases). The CDR3 loop spans 15 amino acids. Trimming removed 5 bases from V and 4 bases from J, with 15 bases in between. Per germline, CDR1 SNHLY and CDR2 FYNNEI. CDR3 coding DNA: TGTGCCAGCAGTCAGACTAGGAGGGGATACAATGAGCAGTTCTTC. Encoded protein: CASSQTRRGYNEQFF.